These 20 T cell receptor beta chains share one sample of origin, sequenced in a study of cytomegalovirus exposure and HLA in healthy donors. Primers: 60 Vbeta forward and 13 Jbeta reverse. Repertoires were generated with immunoSEQ multiplex PCR, while TCRdb's copy carries only in-frame clones and drops some. Of 90,000 to 150,000 clones detected, about two thirds appear once; the ten largest clones hold roughly 8.2%. Sequenced input: PBMCs. Source of these receptors: a woman aged 40 to 50 in good health and CMV-seropositive.

The V call is TRBV11-3, the J call TRBJ2-2; a possible D gene is TRBD1 (6 bases). The CDR3 is made up of 14 amino acids. In germline, CDR1 is SGHNT, CDR2 YENEEA. Trimming removed 3 bases at V and 3 bases at J, with 8 bases between. The CDR3 here is CASSLGQHTGELFF. For the CDR3, the DNA is TGTGCCAGCAGCTTGGGACAACACACCGGGGAGCTGTTTTTT.

V gene TRBV5-1 combines with J gene TRBJ2-7; tentatively, D is TRBD1 (5 bases). The germline V and J ends were trimmed by 4 bases and 2 bases, with 10 bases remaining between them. The V gene's germline CDR1 is SGHRS and CDR2 YFSETQ. This CDR3 is built from 13 residues. CDR3 in amino acids: CASSETDAYEQYF. CDR3 coding DNA: TGCGCCAGCAGCGAGACAGACGCCTACGAGCAGTACTTC.

V usage is TRBV5-4 and J usage is TRBJ1-2; 11 positions agree with TRBD1. With V trimmed by 4 bases and J by 2 bases, 10 bases remained unmatched. This CDR3 comprises 17 residues. The germline CDR1 and CDR2 sequences are SGHNT and YYREEE (reference sequence). The CDR3 nucleotides are TGTGCCAGCAGCCCGAGGACAGGGGGCGCGAGGAACTATGGCTACACCTTC. Protein product: CASSPRTGGARNYGYTF.

This clone was seen a few times. The chain has TRBV2 and TRBJ1-3; 7 bases align to TRBD1. The germline gives CDR1 SNHLY, CDR2 FYNNEI. With V trimmed by 6 bases and J by 3 bases, 8 bases remained unmatched. CDR3 size: 15 residues. The CDR3 loop reads CASSADRVLGNTIYF. The DNA for the CDR3 is TGTGCCAGCAGCGCCGACAGGGTGCTTGGAAACACCATATATTTT.

V usage is TRBV5-1 and J usage is TRBJ2-1; 9 bases map to TRBD2. V shed 4 bases and J 8 bases; nucleotides not matched to a gene: 7. The CDR3 is made up of 14 amino acids. Germline V CDR1 and CDR2: SGHRS, YFSETQ. The CDR3 reads CASSTGLAPDEQFF. In DNA form, the CDR3 reads TGCGCCAGCAGCACGGGACTAGCCCCAGATGAGCAGTTCTTC.

This clone was seen once. This sequence joins TRBV6-4 and TRBJ1-6; D uncertain. The CDR3 totals 14 residues. V was pared by 5 bases and J by 7 bases, with 12 bases between. The germline V gene has CDR1 MRHNA and CDR2 SNTAGT. Here the CDR3 DNA reads TGTGCCAGCAGTTCAACAGTGCGAAATTCACCCCTCCACTTT. It specifies CASSSTVRNSPLHF.

The V gene is TRBV9, the J gene TRBJ2-1; D not resolved. There are 13 residues in the CDR3. Germline CDR1 and CDR2: SGDLS and YYNGEE. Trimming removed 5 bases at V and 4 bases at J, with 10 bases between. The CDR3, as DNA: TGTGCCAGCAGTAGGAGTACGTACAATGAGCAGTTCTTC. Its protein is CASSRSTYNEQFF. Full variable domain (rest looked up from reference TRBV9 and TRBJ2-1): DSGVTQTPKHLITATGQRVTLRCSPRSGDLSVYWYQQSLDQGLQFLIQYYNGEERAKGNILERFSAQQFPDLHSELNLSSLELGDSALYFCASSRSTYNEQFFGPGTRLTVL.

This clone has just a few counts. This chain links TRBV7-2 with TRBJ2-5; 8 bases line up with TRBD2. J lost 4 bases, V lost 8 bases, and 12 bases had no gene match. Germline V gene sequence: CDR1 SGHTA, CDR2 FQGNSA. The CDR3 sequence is 15 residues long. The CDR3 spells CASAGGGGGRETQYF. The DNA of the CDR3 is TGTGCCAGCGCCGGTGGGGGCGGGGGGAGAGAGACCCAGTACTTC.

This clone was observed a handful of times. The rearrangement uses TRBV2 and TRBJ1-3; 8 bases are a match to TRBD1. This CDR3 is 16 amino acids long. Looked up from germline, CDR1 is SNHLY and CDR2 is FYNNEI. V lost 2 bases, J lost 3 bases, and 6 bases stayed unmatched. The CDR3 DNA sequence: TGTGCCAGCAGTGAAAGAGGGACAGGTGGTGGAAACACCATATATTTT. Protein sequence: CASSERGTGGGNTIYF.

The V gene is TRBV4-3, the J gene TRBJ2-7; 7 positions match TRBD1. Germline V gene lookup returns CDR1 LGHNA and CDR2 YSLEER. After removal of 5 bases from V and 5 bases from J, the junction contained 6 bases not matched to a gene. The length of the CDR3 is 13 residues. This chain's CDR3 is CASSATGMDEQYF. The CDR3 nucleotides are TGCGCCAGCAGCGCGACAGGGATGGACGAGCAGTACTTC.

V gene TRBV6-6 combines with J gene TRBJ2-3; 7 bases map to TRBD1. Looked up from germline, CDR1 is MNHNY and CDR2 is SVGAGI (reference sequence). The V and J ends lost 6 bases and 0 bases, in that order; junction bases with no gene match: 6. The CDR3 has 15 residues. The CDR3, as DNA: TGTGCCAGCAGCGAGTGGGGACAGAGCACAGATACGCAGTATTTT. Its protein is CASSEWGQSTDTQYF.

This clone was seen just once. The chain joins TRBV13 to TRBJ1-1, with D possibly matching TRBD1 (5 bases). The V and J ends lost 4 bases and 5 bases respectively, with 14 bases between them. This CDR3 has 14 residues. Per germline, CDR1 PRHDT and CDR2 FYEKMQ (reference sequence). Here the CDR3 reads CASSSSGGSTEAFF. The CDR3 DNA follows: TGTGCCAGCAGCTCCTCGGGGGGGTCGACTGAAGCTTTCTTT.

This clone was recorded many times. V gene TRBV20-1 combines with J gene TRBJ1-1; D gene ambiguous. The CDR3 extends over 11 amino acids. V lost 6 bases and J lost 0, with 5 bases in between. Per germline, CDR1 DFQATT and CDR2 SNEGSKA (reference sequence). CDR3 nucleotides: TGCAGTGCCCCAATGAACACTGAAGCTTTCTTT. Translated: CSAPMNTEAFF.

The chain combines TRBV19 with TRBJ1-5; 9 bases line up with TRBD1. V shed 4 bases and J 6 bases; nucleotides not matched to a gene: 4. The CDR3 has 14 amino acids. Looked up from germline, CDR1 is LNHDA and CDR2 is SQIVND (reference sequence). The CDR3 region is CASSSTGGGQPQHF. DNA for the CDR3: TGTGCCAGTAGTAGCACAGGGGGCGGTCAGCCCCAGCATTTT.

This clone has just a few counts. V and J are TRBV5-1 and TRBJ1-2, with D unresolved. The CDR3 spans 18 residues. The V gene lost 5 bases and the J gene lost 3 bases, with 26 bases spanning the gap. Germline assignment: CDR1 SGHRS and CDR2 YFSETQ. The CDR3 region has the DNA TGCGCCAGCAGAGAGTCGAAACTAATTGGAAGAGCTGACTATGGCTACACCTTC. As protein: CASRESKLIGRADYGYTF. Combining the CDR3 with reference TRBV5-1 and TRBJ1-2 gives the whole variable domain KAGVTQTPRYLIKTRGQQVTLSCSPISGHRSVSWYQQTPGQGLQFLFEYFSETQRNKGNFPGRFSGRQFSNSRSEMNVSTLELGDSALYLCASRESKLIGRADYGYTFGSGTRLTVV.

This clone has a handful of counts. The J gene is TRBJ1-1, the V gene TRBV4-1, with a possible D match to TRBD1 (5 bases). CDR1 and CDR2 from the germline V gene are MGHRA and YSYEKL. This CDR3 contains 12 residues. Trimming pared 2 bases from V and 8 bases from J, leaving 9 bases between. The CDR3 protein is CASSQIRGEAFF. CDR3 in DNA: TGCGCCAGCAGCCAAATTAGGGGAGAAGCTTTCTTT.

The V gene is TRBV4-3, the J gene TRBJ1-4, with TRBD1 matching over 7 bases. Germline CDR1 reads LGHNA; CDR2 reads YSLEER. CDR3 size: 17 residues. With V trimmed by 1 base and J by 6 bases, 11 bases remained unmatched. In DNA, the CDR3 is TGCGCCAGCAGCCAAGTCCGTGGGGGCAGGGGGGATGAAAAACTGTTTTTT. Its translation: CASSQVRGGRGDEKLFF.

CDR3 sequence (DNA): TGCGCCAGCAGCTTGGGGCCTGGGGCCAACGTCCTGACTTTC. Amino acids: CASSLGPGANVLTF. The chain carries TRBV5-1 and TRBJ2-6; D is unclear. Trimming left V 0 bases short and J 2 bases short, with 3 bases between. Germline V lookup: CDR1 SGHRS, CDR2 YFSETQ. The CDR3 loop spans 14 amino acids.

A remark on this clone: The sample contains more than one DNA sequence encoding this CDR3. The rearrangement links TRBV7-2 to TRBJ1-2; TRBD1 aligns across 10 bases. Germline V lookup: CDR1 SGHTA, CDR2 FQGNSA. After removal of 2 bases from V and 4 bases from J, the junction contained 1 base not matched to a gene. The CDR3 contains 14 residues. CDR3 sequence (DNA): TGTGCCAGCAGCTTAAGGACAGGGGGCTATGGCTACACCTTC. Translating gives CASSLRTGGYGYTF.

This clone appeared a single time. The V call is TRBV5-8, the J call TRBJ1-2, with TRBD1 matching over 10 bases. Germline V gene sequence: CDR1 SGHTS, CDR2 YDEGEE. With 3 bases clipped from V and 8 bases from J, the junction kept 4 bases outside the gene matches. This CDR3 is 13 amino acids long. Here the CDR3 reads CASSSGTGAGYTF. As DNA, the CDR3 is TGTGCCAGCAGCTCCGGGACAGGGGCAGGCTACACCTTC.